This T cell receptor beta chain was recovered during a study of blood T cell repertoires in COVID-19. Study overall: Samples representing acute and convalescent COVID-19 were sourced from the United States, Italy and Spain.

Authors' methods: Counts of nucleated cells, estimated from reference gene primer amplification, were obtained. The repertoire was sequenced with immunoSEQ multiplex PCR; TCRdb's copy has only in-frame clones and lacks some. V, J and clone size are taken as reported in that table, and D and trimming were inferred from the DNA itself. The sample has a few hundred thousand clones; 89% are singletons. The CDR3 loop spans 12 amino acids. Trimming took 7 bases from V and 12 from J; bases not matched to a gene: 8. CDR1 is MNHNY and CDR2 is SVGAGI in the germline V gene (reference sequence). This rearrangement joins TRBV6-6 to TRBJ1-1; 10 bases align to TRBD1. The sequenced sample was peripheral blood. This clonotype was sampled from a man between 18 and 35 years old who had recovered from COVID-19. The CDR3 nucleotides read TGTGCCAGCACCCAGGACAGGGGGGTTACTTTCTTT. Amino acids: CASTQDRGVTFF.